Listed below are T cell receptor beta chains from one sample, sequenced in a study of early stage breast cancer tumors. Data came from immunoSEQ multiplex PCR; TCRdb stores just in-frame clones and leaves some out. The sample records approximately 10,000 clones, around 60% being singletons. Input material: breast tumor tissue. The receptors derive from a person between 55 and 69 years old with breast cancer. CDR3s include the opening cysteine and the closing phenylalanine or tryptophan. Each record gives: clone size, CDR3 length, D gene, V gene, J gene, CDR3 protein, CDR3 DNA. D genes are given only for firm matches. Rows may omit the clone size; those that give it use once, few, many or a size class.

NA	15	TRBD2	TRBV2	TRBJ2-2	CASRTSGALTGELFF	TGTGCCAGTAGGACTAGCGGGGCTCTAACCGGGGAGCTGTTTTTT
NA	15	NA	TRBV19	TRBJ1-5	CASSADRGSRQPQHF	TGTGCCAGTAGTGCCGACCGGGGCTCTCGACAGCCCCAGCATTTT
NA	15	TRBD1	TRBV10-3	TRBJ1-2	CATIDRDQSLDGYTF	TGTGCCACCATCGACAGGGATCAGTCCCTGGATGGCTACACCTTC
few	16	NA	TRBV19	TRBJ1-5	CGSTDPSGQGRQPQHF	TGTGGTAGTACGGACCCCTCGGGGCAGGGAAGACAGCCCCAGCATTTT
NA	14	TRBD1	TRBV7-2	TRBJ2-3	CASSLRQGADTQYF	TGTGCCAGCAGCCTCCGCCAGGGGGCAGATACGCAGTATTTT
few	13	NA	TRBV19	TRBJ1-2	CASSDRLNYGYTF	TGTGCCAGTAGTGACAGACTAAACTATGGCTACACCTTC
NA	11	NA	TRBV20-1	TRBJ1-1	CSVEEGTEAFF	TGCAGTGTGGAGGAAGGAACTGAAGCTTTCTTT
NA	13	NA	TRBV4-2	TRBJ1-6	CASSPRGDSPLHF	TGTGCCAGCAGCCCTAGGGGGGACTCACCCCTCCACTTT
NA	15	TRBD2	TRBV6-1	TRBJ2-2	CASTPGRATTGELFF	TGTGCCAGCACCCCCGGGAGGGCCACTACCGGGGAGCTGTTTTTT
NA	13	NA	TRBV6-1	TRBJ2-7	CASSVGQTYEQYF	TGTGCCAGCAGTGTGGGACAAACCTACGAGCAGTACTTC
NA	16	NA	TRBV6-6	TRBJ1-2	CASSYSEKGSVYGYTF	TGTGCCAGCAGTTACTCAGAAAAGGGCTCTGTCTATGGCTACACCTTC
NA	14	TRBD1	TRBV28	TRBJ2-7	CASSGPGQGYEQYF	TGTGCCAGCAGTGGTCCGGGACAGGGCTACGAGCAGTACTTC
NA	15	TRBD1	TRBV5-1	TRBJ2-7	CASSPRQGADYEQYF	TGCGCCAGCAGCCCGAGACAGGGGGCCGACTACGAGCAGTACTTC
few	17	TRBD2	TRBV14	TRBJ2-7	CASSQDLRTSGRYEQYF	TGTGCCAGCAGCCAAGATCTGCGGACTAGCGGGAGATACGAGCAGTACTTC
NA	15	NA	TRBV5-1	TRBJ1-1	CASNREVVKNTEAFF	TGCGCCAGCAACAGGGAGGTGGTAAAGAACACTGAAGCTTTCTTT
few	16	NA	TRBV25-1	TRBJ2-6	CASTQSTTSGANVLTF	TGTGCCAGCACTCAGTCAACAACCTCTGGGGCCAACGTCCTGACTTTC
NA	15	NA	TRBV15	TRBJ2-3	CATSPVGRLTDTQYF	TGTGCCACCAGCCCCGTAGGCAGACTCACAGATACGCAGTATTTT
NA	17	TRBD2	TRBV4-2	TRBJ2-1	CASSQDLAGGPFNEQFF	TGTGCCAGCAGCCAAGATCTGGCGGGAGGGCCTTTCAATGAGCAGTTCTTC
NA	11	NA	TRBV29-1	TRBJ2-7	CSVVQNYEQYF	TGCAGCGTTGTGCAGAACTACGAGCAGTACTTC
once	16	TRBD2	TRBV5-6	TRBJ2-7	CASSYKLAGASYEQYF	TGTGCCAGCAGCTACAAACTAGCGGGGGCTTCCTACGAGCAGTACTTC
NA	15	TRBD2	TRBV5-1	TRBJ2-3	CASSQAGGSGDTQYF	TGCGCCAGCAGCCAAGCGGGAGGGTCGGGAGATACGCAGTATTTT
once	15	TRBD1	TRBV7-8	TRBJ1-5	CASSDDRERAQPQHF	TGTGCCAGCAGCGACGACAGGGAGAGGGCCCAGCCCCAGCATTTT
NA	13	NA	TRBV6-6	TRBJ1-5	CASSPPDNQPQHF	TGTGCCAGCAGTCCCCCCGACAATCAGCCCCAGCATTTT
NA	16	TRBD2	TRBV4-2	TRBJ2-1	CASSQDSGRGHNEQFF	TGTGCCAGCAGCCAAGACAGCGGGAGGGGCCACAATGAGCAGTTCTTC
NA	13	NA	TRBV2	TRBJ1-1	CASSPRGETEAFF	TGTGCCAGCAGTCCCCGGGGGGAAACTGAAGCTTTCTTT
few	17	TRBD1	TRBV23-1	TRBJ1-1	CASAFSGTGGFGTEAFF	TGCGCCAGCGCATTTTCCGGGACAGGGGGCTTCGGCACTGAAGCTTTCTTT
NA	11	NA	TRBV27	TRBJ1-2	CASSRGYGYTF	TGTGCCAGCAGTCGTGGTTATGGCTACACCTTC
NA	16	NA	TRBV14	TRBJ2-5	CASSQAHRRPRETQYF	TGTGCCAGCAGCCAAGCCCATAGGAGGCCCCGGGAGACCCAGTACTTC
NA	16	NA	TRBV19	TRBJ1-5	CASSPQGRGSNQPQHF	TGTGCCAGTAGCCCCCAGGGCAGGGGAAGCAATCAGCCCCAGCATTTT
NA	13	NA	TRBV7-9	TRBJ1-5	CASSPTGIQPQHF	TGTGCCAGCAGCCCCACAGGGATTCAGCCCCAGCATTTT
NA	15	TRBD2	TRBV7-8	TRBJ2-7	CASSLAGGNTYEQYF	TGTGCCAGCAGCTTAGCGGGGGGGAATACCTACGAGCAGTACTTC
NA	15	NA	TRBV28	TRBJ2-5	CASSLLGGIQETQYF	TGTGCCAGCAGTTTACTGGGGGGAATCCAAGAGACCCAGTACTTC
NA	15	TRBD1	TRBV5-5	TRBJ2-3	CASSIGTGGADTQYF	TGTGCCAGCAGCATCGGGACAGGGGGCGCAGATACGCAGTATTTT
few	12	NA	TRBV19	TRBJ2-1	CASSPSYNEQFF	TGTGCCAGTAGCCCGTCCTACAATGAGCAGTTCTTC
NA	15	TRBD1	TRBV28	TRBJ2-4	CASSLTGTGGNIQYF	TGTGCCAGCAGTTTAACCGGGACAGGTGGGAACATTCAGTACTTC
NA	16	NA	TRBV10-3	TRBJ1-3	CAISEPVLGRGNTIYF	TGTGCCATCAGTGAGCCCGTGCTGGGAAGAGGAAACACCATATATTTT
few	14	NA	TRBV19	TRBJ2-1	CASSSLSSYNEQFF	TGTGCCAGTAGTTCTTTGAGCTCCTACAATGAGCAGTTCTTC
NA	11	NA	TRBV2	TRBJ2-7	CASSPPYEQYF	TGTGCCAGCAGTCCGCCATACGAGCAGTACTTC
NA	15	TRBD1	TRBV5-6	TRBJ1-1	CASSYTDGTGREAFF	TGTGCCAGCAGCTACACGGATGGGACAGGAAGGGAAGCTTTCTTT
once	13	NA	TRBV18	TRBJ1-1	CASSYTGNTEAFF	TGTGCCAGCTCGTACACAGGAAACACTGAAGCTTTCTTT
few	14	NA	TRBV7-6	TRBJ2-3	CASSSTGRTDTQYF	TGTGCCAGCTCTTCGACGGGGAGGACAGATACGCAGTATTTT
NA	12	NA	TRBV29-1	TRBJ1-1	CSAGQVNTEAFF	TGCAGCGCGGGACAAGTGAACACTGAAGCTTTCTTT
once	19	NA	TRBV11-2	TRBJ1-1	CASSLVPVGGVGKDTEAFF	TGTGCCAGCAGCTTAGTCCCGGTGGGTGGGGTTGGGAAAGACACTGAAGCTTTCTTT
NA	11	NA	TRBV4-1	TRBJ1-3	CASSIRNTIYF	TGCGCCAGCAGCATCAGAAACACCATATATTTT
few	16	NA	TRBV15	TRBJ2-7	CATSRPGRDHSYEQYF	TGTGCCACCAGCAGGCCTGGCCGGGACCACTCCTACGAGCAGTACTTC